This entry lists 27 T cell receptor beta chains sequenced from one sample in a study of cytomegalovirus exposure and HLA in healthy donors. Both 60 Vbeta primers and 13 Jbeta primers went into the PCR. Produced via immunoSEQ multiplex PCR; TCRdb's table is partial and in-frame only. Among about 79,000 clones listed, over 70% were seen once. Source material: PBMCs. Receptors were obtained from a man between 40 and 49 years old in good health and CMV-seropositive.

The chain carries TRBV7-2 and TRBJ1-1; D is undetermined. The CDR3 runs to 12 residues. V was trimmed by 5 bases and J by 0 bases, leaving 4 bases between them. The germline V gene has CDR1 SGHTA and CDR2 FQGNSA. CDR3 DNA: TGTGCCAGCAGCAGCATGAACACTGAAGCTTTCTTT. Residues: CASSSMNTEAFF.

A remark on this clone: This CDR3 is also generated by other DNA sequences in the sample. The chain has TRBV27 and TRBJ1-6; D is uncertain. Trimming left V 5 bases short and J 9 bases short, with 8 bases between. Germline V gene lookup returns CDR1 MNHEY and CDR2 SMNVEV (reference sequence). This CDR3 has 12 residues. CDR3 nucleotide sequence: TGTGCCAGCAGTCCTCCGGGTTCACCCCTCCACTTT. Protein: CASSPPGSPLHF.

The V call is TRBV6-5, the J call TRBJ2-7; D remains ambiguous. Germline V gives CDR1 MNHEY, CDR2 SVGAGI. Trimming cost V 0 bases and J 6 bases, with 9 bases left between them. The length of the CDR3 is 13 residues. The CDR3 DNA reads TGTGCCAGCAGTTACTCACGGGTTTCCGAGCAGTACTTC. This sequence encodes CASSYSRVSEQYF.

This clone was detected a few times. V gene TRBV11-3 combines with J gene TRBJ2-1; 9 positions agree with TRBD2. Per germline, CDR1 SGHNT and CDR2 YENEEA. With V trimmed by 4 bases and J by 6 bases, 4 bases remained unmatched. The CDR3 is made up of 14 amino acids. The DNA of the CDR3 is TGTGCCAGCAGCTCGGGACTAGCCGGCAATGAGCAGTTCTTC. It codes for CASSSGLAGNEQFF.

The rearrangement uses TRBV5-1 and TRBJ1-1; 9 nucleotides align to TRBD1. Germline CDR1 is SGHRS and CDR2 is YFSETQ. The CDR3 contains 15 residues. With V trimmed by 3 bases and J by 4 bases, 7 bases remained unmatched. The CDR3 DNA sequence: TGCGCCAGCAGCTCCTTACAGGGGGCCAGCACTGAAGCTTTCTTT. Its protein is CASSSLQGASTEAFF.

The V gene is TRBV7-3, the J gene TRBJ2-7; the match to TRBD1 covers 9 bases. Germline CDR1 reads SGHTA; CDR2 reads FQGTGA. With 2 bases clipped from V and 3 bases from J, the junction kept 5 bases outside the gene matches. The CDR3 totals 15 residues. In nucleotides, the CDR3 is TGTGCCAGCAGCTTATCTGGGACAGGGTACTACGAGCAGTACTTC. It translates to CASSLSGTGYYEQYF. The full variable domain, rest sourced from reference TRBV7-3 and TRBJ2-7, is GAGVSQTPSNKVTEKGKYVELRCDPISGHTALYWYRQSLGQGPEFLIYFQGTGAADDSGLPNDRFFAVRPEGSVSTLKIQRTERGDSAVYLCASSLSGTGYYEQYFGPGTRLTVT.

The chain employs TRBV11-2 and TRBJ2-7, with TRBD2 matching over 7 bases. The CDR3 covers 14 residues. Germline CDR1 SGHAT, CDR2 FQNNGV. After removal of 6 bases from V and 5 bases from J, the junction contained 10 bases not matched to a gene. The chain's CDR3 is CASSSSGGYDEQYF. DNA for the CDR3: TGTGCCAGCAGTAGTTCGGGGGGTTACGACGAGCAGTACTTC.

This clone has just one count. The chain joins TRBV5-1 to TRBJ2-1; D remains ambiguous. The CDR3 sequence is 14 residues long. Germline V gives CDR1 SGHRS, CDR2 YFSETQ. Trimming stripped 0 bases from V and 7 bases from J, with 11 bases between. For the CDR3, the DNA is TGCGCCAGCAGCTTGGAAGCGACTCGTAATGAGCAGTTCTTC. Translating gives CASSLEATRNEQFF.

The chain carries TRBV7-2 and TRBJ1-6, with D tentatively TRBD1 (6 bases). Trimming cost V 5 bases and J 5 bases, with 13 bases left between them. This CDR3 spans 15 amino acids. The germline CDR1 and CDR2 sequences are SGHTA and FQGNSA. CDR3 in DNA: TGTGCCAGCAGCCCAGGACAGCCAGATAATTCACCCCTCCACTTT. This encodes CASSPGQPDNSPLHF. The whole variable domain, remainder taken from reference TRBV7-2 and TRBJ1-6, is GAGVSQSPSNKVTEKGKDVELRCDPISGHTALYWYRQSLGQGLEFLIYFQGNSAPDKSGLPSDRFSAERTGGSVSTLTIQRTQQEDSAVYLCASSPGQPDNSPLHFGNGTRLTVT.

The chain couples TRBV10-2 to TRBJ1-1, with TRBD1 as a possible D gene (5 bases). CDR3 length equals 14 residues. V lost 2 bases, J lost 2 bases, and 9 bases lay in between. The germline V gene has CDR1 WSHSY and CDR2 SAAADI. CDR3 in amino acids: CASSEPRVNTEAFF. The CDR3 DNA follows: TGCGCCAGCAGTGAGCCCAGGGTTAACACTGAAGCTTTCTTT.

V and J are TRBV27 and TRBJ2-7, with D perhaps TRBD1 (5 bases). Germline CDR1 reads MNHEY; CDR2 reads SMNVEV (reference sequence). The CDR3 has 14 residues. V dropped 2 bases and J dropped 4 bases, with 12 bases sitting between them. The CDR3 loop reads CASSLGNGAYEQYF. CDR3 nucleotides: TGTGCCAGCAGTTTAGGGAATGGGGCTTACGAGCAGTACTTC.

This chain connects TRBV9 to TRBJ1-4; D call uncertain. This CDR3 is built from 13 residues. Germline V gene sequence: CDR1 SGDLS, CDR2 YYNGEE. V was trimmed by 2 bases and J by 3 bases, leaving 5 bases between them. The CDR3 sequence is CASSVYANEKLFF. CDR3 bases: TGTGCCAGCAGCGTGTATGCTAATGAAAAACTGTTTTTT.

This sequence joins TRBV30 and TRBJ2-3; TRBD2 matches 13 bases. The germline gives CDR1 GTSNPN, CDR2 SVGIG (reference sequence). The V gene end was trimmed by 3 bases and the J gene end by 2 bases; junction bases not matched to a gene: 5. This CDR3 region has 16 residues. Here the CDR3 reads CAWRWGTSGDTDTQYF. The CDR3, as DNA: TGTGCCTGGAGGTGGGGGACTAGCGGGGACACAGATACGCAGTATTTT.

The chain couples TRBV28 to TRBJ2-7; no clear D gene. In germline, CDR1 is MDHEN, CDR2 SYDVKM. The CDR3 loop spans 12 amino acids. V lost 9 bases to trimming and J lost 3 bases, with 12 bases between them. The CDR3 reads CASQQSVYEQYF. CDR3 nucleotides: TGTGCCAGTCAACAGTCAGTCTACGAGCAGTACTTC.

The V gene is TRBV2, the J gene TRBJ2-2; D gene uncertain. CDR3 length: 14 amino acids. Trimming took off 3 bases at V and 2 bases at J, with 7 bases between the two ends. Germline V gives CDR1 SNHLY, CDR2 FYNNEI. DNA of the CDR3: TGTGCCAGCAGTGACAGGCGAAACACCGGGGAGCTGTTTTTT. Translation: CASSDRRNTGELFF.

The chain uses TRBV5-1 and TRBJ2-1, with D unclear. Deletions cut 1 base from V and 4 bases from J, with 9 bases between. The CDR3 spans 14 residues. Germline V gene sequence: CDR1 SGHRS, CDR2 YFSETQ. The CDR3 here is CASSLPSPYNEQFF. In nucleotides, the CDR3 is TGCGCCAGCAGCTTGCCGTCCCCTTACAATGAGCAGTTCTTC.

There are a few counts of this clone. The chain combines TRBV4-3 with TRBJ2-5; D not resolved. The germline V gene has CDR1 LGHNA and CDR2 YSLEER. V lost 4 bases and J lost 5, with 17 bases in between. CDR3 size: 15 residues. As DNA, the CDR3 is TGCGCCAGCAGCCCCCCAAGGATAGAGAGGGAGACCCAGTACTTC. It specifies CASSPPRIERETQYF.

The chain combines TRBV18 with TRBJ2-2; D perhaps matches TRBD2 (5 bases). With 0 bases removed from V and 4 bases from J, the gap between germline ends came to 9 bases. Germline V gene sequence: CDR1 KGHSH, CDR2 LQKENI. CDR3 length: 15 residues. The CDR3 DNA is TGTGCCAGCTCACCACCGAGGGTTCTCACCGGGGAGCTGTTTTTT. Translating it yields CASSPPRVLTGELFF.

Here the CDR3 DNA reads TGCGCCAGCAGCTTGGGGAGCCCTGGGGCCAACGTCCTGACTTTC. Its protein product is CASSLGSPGANVLTF. V and J are TRBV5-1 and TRBJ2-6; D not resolved. The CDR3 is 15 residues long. Between the trimmed V and J ends, which lost 0 bases and 2 bases, there was a span of 6 bases. Germline CDR1 reads SGHRS; CDR2 reads YFSETQ.

This clone was found once. The chain employs TRBV2 and TRBJ1-1; 7 bases map to TRBD1. CDR3 size: 12 residues. CDR1 is SNHLY, CDR2 FYNNEI, per germline. J gave up 9 bases and V 4 bases, and 5 bases lay outside the gene matches. CDR3 loop: CASSVRGRKAFF. The CDR3 DNA sequence: TGTGCCAGCAGTGTAAGGGGGCGAAAAGCTTTCTTT.

The V and J genes are TRBV5-1 and TRBJ1-2; the D gene is possibly TRBD1 (5 bases). V was pared by 0 bases and J by 0 bases, with 18 bases between. The CDR3 is made up of 18 amino acids. CDR1 and CDR2 from the germline V gene are SGHRS and YFSETQ. CDR3 protein: CASSLAAGPSTANYGYTF. The CDR3 nucleotides are TGCGCCAGCAGCTTGGCCGCTGGGCCGTCGACAGCTAACTATGGCTACACCTTC.

The chain uses TRBV19 and TRBJ1-4, with 7 positions matching TRBD1. The V segment lost 1 base and the J segment 3 bases; nucleotides outside the gene matches: 2. CDR1 and CDR2 from the germline V gene are LNHDA and SQIVND (reference sequence). This CDR3 has 15 amino acids. CDR3 nucleotide sequence: TGTGCCAGTAGTATAGGGGGGACAGCTAATGAAAAACTGTTTTTT. Translation: CASSIGGTANEKLFF.

The J gene is TRBJ2-7, the V gene TRBV2; D may be TRBD1 (7 bases). Germline values: CDR1 SNHLY, CDR2 FYNNEI. The V end lost 7 bases, the J end lost 7 bases, and 17 bases lay between the germline ends. The CDR3 has 13 amino acids. CDR3 DNA: TGTGCCAGCAATCTGAAACAGGGGAGGGAGCAGTACTTC. Amino acids: CASNLKQGREQYF.

The chain has TRBV7-6 and TRBJ2-7; perhaps TRBD2 as D (5 bases). CDR1 and CDR2 from the germline V gene are SGHVS and FNYEAQ. V dropped 1 base and J dropped 0 bases, with 10 bases sitting between them. This CDR3 is built from 15 residues. For the CDR3, the DNA is TGTGCCAGCAGCTTAGGGTCTAGCCTCTCCTACGAGCAGTACTTC. Its protein product is CASSLGSSLSYEQYF.

The gene calls are TRBV28 and TRBJ1-2; D gene uncertain. CDR1 is MDHEN and CDR2 is SYDVKM in the germline V gene. V lost 7 bases, J lost 4 bases, and 25 bases lay in between. The CDR3 consists of 17 residues. The CDR3 bases are TGTGCCAGCAAGGCCCCTGGTGGAACGGCGGAGAGCTATGGCTACACCTTC. This translates into CASKAPGGTAESYGYTF.

V is TRBV6-4 and J is TRBJ2-3; TRBD2 agrees at 9 bases. The V gene's germline CDR1 is MRHNA and CDR2 SNTAGT. CDR3 size: 17 residues. After removal of 3 bases from V and 2 bases from J, the junction contained 9 bases not matched to a gene. The DNA for the CDR3 is TGTGCCAGCAGTGAACAAGCGGGAGGTGCCTCCACAGATACGCAGTATTTT. It specifies CASSEQAGGASTDTQYF.

The gene calls are TRBV28 and TRBJ1-1; D is unclear. This CDR3 region has 12 residues. V gave up 8 bases and J gave up 0 bases, with 7 bases separating them. The germline V gene has CDR1 MDHEN and CDR2 SYDVKM. The CDR3 DNA is TGTGCCAGCCTAAGATTGAACACTGAAGCTTTCTTT. It translates to CASLRLNTEAFF.